Presented here are 5 T cell receptor beta chains from one specimen sequenced in a study of cytotoxic CD8 clonotypes in ibrutinib-treated CLL. The method was immunoSEQ multiplex PCR; TCRdb's version includes in-frame clones alone and lacks a portion of them. This sample has 150,000 to 200,000 clones, with roughly 90% found just once. The sequences come from PBMCs, collected at disease progression, from a patient treated with ibrutinib. The receptors here all came from a human donor with chronic lymphocytic leukemia.

This clone was seen a few times. V is TRBV28 and J is TRBJ1-2; 8 positions agree with TRBD1. There are 13 residues in the CDR3. Germline CDR1 and CDR2: MDHEN and SYDVKM. V was pared by 2 bases and J by 4 bases, with 0 bases of the junction left unmatched. The CDR3 DNA sequence: TGTGCCAGCAGTTTAGGACAGGGCTATGGCTACACCTTC. Translating gives CASSLGQGYGYTF.

The chain uses TRBV5-6 and TRBJ1-1, with TRBD1 matching over 7 bases. V lost 4 bases to trimming and J lost 1 base; unmatched junction nucleotides: 7. CDR1 SGHDT and CDR2 YYEEEE come from the germline V gene. The CDR3 runs to 15 residues. CDR3 sequence reads: CASSHPTGPNTEAFF. Written as DNA, the CDR3 is TGTGCCAGCAGCCATCCGACAGGGCCGAACACTGAAGCTTTCTTT.

The chain couples TRBV11-2 to TRBJ1-1; possibly TRBD1 for D (6 bases). The CDR3 covers 14 residues. The ends were cut back, 7 bases at V and 0 bases at J, with 12 bases in the middle. CDR1 SGHAT and CDR2 FQNNGV come from the germline V gene. CDR3 amino acids: CASIWGHMNTEAFF. CDR3 in DNA: TGTGCCAGCATCTGGGGGCACATGAACACTGAAGCTTTCTTT.

The V gene is TRBV7-8, the J gene TRBJ2-7, with a weak D call TRBD2 (5 bases). Deletions cut 2 bases from V and 2 bases from J, with 16 bases between. This CDR3 is 16 amino acids long. The germline V gene has CDR1 SGHVS and CDR2 FQNEAQ. The CDR3 reads CASSLISLVLAYEQYF. CDR3 DNA: TGTGCCAGCAGCTTAATCTCGTTAGTACTAGCCTACGAGCAGTACTTC.

The V and J genes are TRBV6-5 and TRBJ1-1; possibly TRBD1 for D (5 bases). Deletions cut 5 bases from V and 4 bases from J, with 17 bases between. Germline CDR1 reads MNHEY; CDR2 reads SVGAGI. The CDR3 covers 15 residues. The CDR3 loop reads CASSPRVLGTTEAFF. The CDR3 nucleotides read TGTGCCAGCAGTCCCAGAGTTTTGGGGACCACTGAAGCTTTCTTT.